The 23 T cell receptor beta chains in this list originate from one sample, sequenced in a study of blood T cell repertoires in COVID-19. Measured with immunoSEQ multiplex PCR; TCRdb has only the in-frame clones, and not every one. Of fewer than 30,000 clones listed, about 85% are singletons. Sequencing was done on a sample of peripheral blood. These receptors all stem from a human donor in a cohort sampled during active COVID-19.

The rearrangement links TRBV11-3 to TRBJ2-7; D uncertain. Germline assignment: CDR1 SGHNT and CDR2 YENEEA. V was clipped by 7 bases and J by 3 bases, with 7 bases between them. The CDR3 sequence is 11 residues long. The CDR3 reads CASTPLYEQYF. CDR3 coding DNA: TGTGCCAGCACCCCCCTCTACGAGCAGTACTTC.

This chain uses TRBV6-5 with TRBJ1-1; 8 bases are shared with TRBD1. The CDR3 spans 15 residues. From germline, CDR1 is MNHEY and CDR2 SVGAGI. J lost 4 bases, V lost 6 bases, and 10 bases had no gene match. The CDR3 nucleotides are TGTGCCAGCAGAAGCAGGGGGCATGGTTTCACTGAAGCTTTCTTT. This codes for CASRSRGHGFTEAFF.

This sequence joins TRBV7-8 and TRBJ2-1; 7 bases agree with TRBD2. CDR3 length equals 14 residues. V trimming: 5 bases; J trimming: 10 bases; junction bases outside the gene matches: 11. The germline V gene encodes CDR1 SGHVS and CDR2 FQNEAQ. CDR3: CASSPVETSSEQFF. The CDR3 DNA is TGTGCCAGCAGCCCCGTGGAGACTAGCTCGGAGCAGTTCTTC.

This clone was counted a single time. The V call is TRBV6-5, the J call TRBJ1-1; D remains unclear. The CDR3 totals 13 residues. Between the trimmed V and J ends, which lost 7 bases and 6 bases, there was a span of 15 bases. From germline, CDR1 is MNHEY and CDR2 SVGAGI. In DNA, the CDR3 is TGTGCCAGCACCCCCTCAAAAGGAGCTGAAGCTTTCTTT. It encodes CASTPSKGAEAFF.

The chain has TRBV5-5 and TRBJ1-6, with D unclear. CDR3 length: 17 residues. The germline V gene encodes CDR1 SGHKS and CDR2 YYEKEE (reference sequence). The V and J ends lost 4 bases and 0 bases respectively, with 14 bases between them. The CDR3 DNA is TGTGCCAGCAGCGGTGGACGGGCGGGCTCCTATAATTCACCCCTCCACTTT. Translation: CASSGGRAGSYNSPLHF.

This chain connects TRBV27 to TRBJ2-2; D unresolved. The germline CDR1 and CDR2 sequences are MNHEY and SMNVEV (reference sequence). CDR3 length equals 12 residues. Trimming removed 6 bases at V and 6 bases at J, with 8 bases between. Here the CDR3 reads CASSQFPGELFF. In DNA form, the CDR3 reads TGTGCCAGCAGCCAATTCCCCGGGGAGCTGTTTTTT.

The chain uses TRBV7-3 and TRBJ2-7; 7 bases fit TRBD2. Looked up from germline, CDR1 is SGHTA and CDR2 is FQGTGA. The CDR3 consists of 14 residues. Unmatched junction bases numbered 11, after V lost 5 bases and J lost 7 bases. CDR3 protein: CASSPGLVPGEQYF. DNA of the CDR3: TGTGCCAGCAGCCCAGGACTAGTACCGGGGGAGCAGTACTTC.

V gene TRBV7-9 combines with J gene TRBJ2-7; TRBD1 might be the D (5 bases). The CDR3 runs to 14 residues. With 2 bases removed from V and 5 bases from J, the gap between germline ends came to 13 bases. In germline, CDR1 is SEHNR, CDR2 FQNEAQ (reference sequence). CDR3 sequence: CASSLSRGSHEQYF. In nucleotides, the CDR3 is TGTGCCAGCAGCTTAAGTAGGGGAAGCCACGAGCAGTACTTC. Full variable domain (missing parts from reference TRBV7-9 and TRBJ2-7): DTGVSQNPRHKITKRGQNVTFRCDPISEHNRLYWYRQTLGQGPEFLTYFQNEAQLEKSRLLSDRFSAERPKGSFSTLEIQRTEQGDSAMYLCASSLSRGSHEQYFGPGTRLTVT.

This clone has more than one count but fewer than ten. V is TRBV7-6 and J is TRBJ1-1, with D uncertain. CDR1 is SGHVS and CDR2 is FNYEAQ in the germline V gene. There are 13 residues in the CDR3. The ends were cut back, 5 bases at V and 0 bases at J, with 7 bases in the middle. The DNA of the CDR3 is TGTGCCAGCAGCCTAAGAATGAACACTGAAGCTTTCTTT. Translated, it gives CASSLRMNTEAFF.

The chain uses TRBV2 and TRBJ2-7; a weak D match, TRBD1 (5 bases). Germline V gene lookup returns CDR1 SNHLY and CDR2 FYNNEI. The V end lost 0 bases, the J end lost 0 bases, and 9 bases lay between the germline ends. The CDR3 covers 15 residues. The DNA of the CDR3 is TGTGCCAGCAGTGAAGCCGCAGACAGCTCCTACGAGCAGTACTTC. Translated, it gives CASSEAADSSYEQYF.

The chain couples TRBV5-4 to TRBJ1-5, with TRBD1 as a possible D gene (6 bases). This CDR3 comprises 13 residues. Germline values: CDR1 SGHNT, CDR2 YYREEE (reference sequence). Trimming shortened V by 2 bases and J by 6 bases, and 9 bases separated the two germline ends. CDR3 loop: CASSFGQSQPQHF. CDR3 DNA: TGTGCCAGCAGCTTCGGACAGAGTCAGCCCCAGCATTTT.

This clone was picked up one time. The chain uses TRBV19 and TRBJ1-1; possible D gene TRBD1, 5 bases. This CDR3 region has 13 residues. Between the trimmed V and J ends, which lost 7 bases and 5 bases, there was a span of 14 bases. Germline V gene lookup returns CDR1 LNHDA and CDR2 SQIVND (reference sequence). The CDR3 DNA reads TGTGCCAGTACCGGGAGGGGAGGTACTGAAGCTTTCTTT. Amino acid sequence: CASTGRGGTEAFF. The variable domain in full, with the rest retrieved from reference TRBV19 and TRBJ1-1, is DGGITQSPKYLFRKEGQNVTLSCEQNLNHDAMYWYRQDPGQGLRLIYYSQIVNDFQKGDIAEGYSVSREKKESFPLTVTSAQKNPTAFYLCASTGRGGTEAFFGQGTRLTVV.

CDR3 amino acids: CASRTGQSPYEKLFF. Here the CDR3 DNA reads TGTGCCAGCAGAACCGGACAGAGTCCTTATGAAAAACTGTTTTTT. The chain combines TRBV28 with TRBJ1-4; the D gene is possibly TRBD1 (6 bases). Germline values: CDR1 MDHEN, CDR2 SYDVKM. Trimming shortened V by 6 bases and J by 6 bases, and 17 bases separated the two germline ends. This CDR3 is 15 amino acids long. The full variable domain, rest sourced from reference TRBV28 and TRBJ1-4, is DVKVTQSSRYLVKRTGEKVFLECVQDMDHENMFWYRQDPGLGLRLIYFSYDVKMKEKGDIPEGYSVSREKKERFSLILESASTNQTSMYLCASRTGQSPYEKLFFGSGTQLSVL.

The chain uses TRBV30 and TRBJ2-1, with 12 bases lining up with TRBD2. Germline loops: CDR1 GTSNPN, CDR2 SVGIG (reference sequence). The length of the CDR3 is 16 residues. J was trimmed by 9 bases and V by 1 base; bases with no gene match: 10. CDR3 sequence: CAWSALAGGALGEQFF. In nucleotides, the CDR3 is TGTGCCTGGAGTGCCCTAGCGGGGGGGGCCCTCGGTGAGCAGTTCTTC.

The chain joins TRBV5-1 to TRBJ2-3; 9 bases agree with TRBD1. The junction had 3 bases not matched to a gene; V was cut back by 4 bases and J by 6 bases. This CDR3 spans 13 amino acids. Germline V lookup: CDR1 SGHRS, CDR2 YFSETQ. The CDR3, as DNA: TGCGCCAGCAGCCCAGACAGGGGGGATACGCAGTATTTT. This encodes CASSPDRGDTQYF. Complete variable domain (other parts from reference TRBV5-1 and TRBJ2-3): KAGVTQTPRYLIKTRGQQVTLSCSPISGHRSVSWYQQTPGQGLQFLFEYFSETQRNKGNFPGRFSGRQFSNSRSEMNVSTLELGDSALYLCASSPDRGDTQYFGPGTRLTVL.

The DNA of the CDR3 is TGCGCCAGCAGCCCCTCCCGGACAGGGGGCACCGGGGAGCTGTTTTTT. This sequence encodes CASSPSRTGGTGELFF. V gene TRBV5-1 combines with J gene TRBJ2-2; 10 nucleotides align to TRBD1. The CDR3 spans 16 residues. CDR1 is SGHRS, CDR2 YFSETQ, per germline. After removal of 4 bases from V and 4 bases from J, the junction contained 7 bases not matched to a gene.

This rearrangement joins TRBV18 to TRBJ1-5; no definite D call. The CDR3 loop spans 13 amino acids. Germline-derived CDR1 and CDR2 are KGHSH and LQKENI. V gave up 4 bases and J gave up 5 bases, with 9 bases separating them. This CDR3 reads CASSQGGHQPQHF. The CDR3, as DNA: TGTGCCAGCTCACAGGGAGGACATCAGCCCCAGCATTTT. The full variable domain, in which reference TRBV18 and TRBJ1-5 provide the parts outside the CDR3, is NAGVMQNPRHLVRRRGQEARLRCSPMKGHSHVYWYRQLPEEGLKFMVYLQKENIIDESGMPKERFSAEFPKEGPSILRIQQVVRGDSAAYFCASSQGGHQPQHFGDGTRLSIL.

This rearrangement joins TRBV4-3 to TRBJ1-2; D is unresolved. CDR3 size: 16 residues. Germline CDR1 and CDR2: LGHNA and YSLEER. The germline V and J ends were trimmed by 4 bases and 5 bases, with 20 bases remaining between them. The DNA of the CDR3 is TGCGCCAGCAGCCCCTCGTTCGAGTCGGGTTCTTATGGCTACACCTTC. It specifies CASSPSFESGSYGYTF.

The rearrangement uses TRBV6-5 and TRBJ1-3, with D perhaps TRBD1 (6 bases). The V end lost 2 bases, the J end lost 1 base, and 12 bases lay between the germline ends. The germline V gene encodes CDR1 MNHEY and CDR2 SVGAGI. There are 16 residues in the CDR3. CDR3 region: CASSYDRPRSGNTIYF. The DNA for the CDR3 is TGTGCCAGCAGTTACGACAGGCCCCGTTCTGGAAACACCATATATTTT.

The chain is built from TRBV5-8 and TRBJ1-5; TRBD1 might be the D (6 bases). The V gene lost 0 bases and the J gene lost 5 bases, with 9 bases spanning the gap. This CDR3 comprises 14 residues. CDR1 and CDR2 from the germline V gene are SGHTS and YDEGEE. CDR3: CASSLGTADQPQHF. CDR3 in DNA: TGTGCCAGCAGCTTGGGGACAGCTGATCAGCCCCAGCATTTT.

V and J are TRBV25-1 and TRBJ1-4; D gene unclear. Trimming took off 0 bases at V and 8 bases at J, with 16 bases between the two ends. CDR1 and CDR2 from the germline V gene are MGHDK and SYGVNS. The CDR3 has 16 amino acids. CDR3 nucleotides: TGTGCCAGCAGTGAATATCCAATCCGTCGAGGGGAAAAACTGTTTTTT. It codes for CASSEYPIRRGEKLFF.

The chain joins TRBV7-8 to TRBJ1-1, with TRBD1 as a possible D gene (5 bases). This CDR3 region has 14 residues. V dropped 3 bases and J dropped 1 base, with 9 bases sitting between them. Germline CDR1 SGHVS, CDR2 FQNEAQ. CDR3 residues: CASSFYRRNTEAFF. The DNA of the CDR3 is TGTGCCAGCAGCTTCTACAGGCGGAACACTGAAGCTTTCTTT. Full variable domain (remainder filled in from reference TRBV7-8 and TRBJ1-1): GAGVSQSPRYKVAKRGQDVALRCDPISGHVSLFWYQQALGQGPEFLTYFQNEAQLDKSGLPSDRFFAERPEGSVSTLKIQRTQQEDSAVYLCASSFYRRNTEAFFGQGTRLTVV.

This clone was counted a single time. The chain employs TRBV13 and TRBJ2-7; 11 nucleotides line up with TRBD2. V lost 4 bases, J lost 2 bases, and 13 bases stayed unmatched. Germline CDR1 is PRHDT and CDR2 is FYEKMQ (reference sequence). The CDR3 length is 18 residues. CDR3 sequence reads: CASSSSASGGIVTYEQYF. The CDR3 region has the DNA TGTGCCAGCAGCTCGTCGGCTAGCGGGGGGATTGTAACCTACGAGCAGTACTTC.